This T cell receptor beta chain was retrieved from a study of blood T cell repertoires in COVID-19. Background on the study: Samples representing acute and convalescent COVID-19 were sourced from the United States, Italy and Spain. The cDNA or gDNA used as material had been derived from T cells, B-cell-depleted T cells, or PBMCs.

Original methodology: Reference gene primer amplification gave estimated nucleated cell counts. Clones were sequenced by immunoSEQ multiplex PCR, and TCRdb holds only the in-frame ones, with some missing. For V, J and clone size, that table is used; D and trimming come from the DNA. The table shows hundreds of thousands of clones, with about 85% occurring only once. The CDR3 consists of 14 residues. Germline CDR1 is LNHDA and CDR2 is SQIVND (reference sequence). Trimming cost V 1 base and J 4 bases, with 11 bases left between them. The sequence was collected from a man between 18 and 29 years old with active or convalescent COVID-19. The sequenced sample consisted of peripheral blood. J is TRBJ2-7 and V is TRBV19; weak D call: TRBD1 (6 bases). For the CDR3, the DNA is TGTGCCAGTAGTATAGGAGCAGGGGAATACGAGCAGTACTTC. Amino acid sequence: CASSIGAGEYEQYF.